Below are 20 T cell receptor beta chains sequenced from a single sample in a study of cytomegalovirus exposure and HLA in healthy donors. Use of 60 Vbeta and 13 Jbeta primers characterized the PCR. Using immunoSEQ multiplex PCR, the repertoire was profiled, and TCRdb retains in-frame clones only, with some absent. The top ten clones hold roughly 4.7% of a sample with about 170,000 clones, around 80% of them seen once. The sample taken for sequencing was PBMCs. These receptors all stem from a woman between 50 and 59 years old in good health and CMV-seropositive.

The chain has TRBV9 and TRBJ1-1, with D unresolved. The length of the CDR3 is 16 residues. Per the germline V gene, CDR1 is SGDLS and CDR2 is YYNGEE. Trimming removed 4 bases at V and 3 bases at J, with 19 bases between. The CDR3 DNA reads as TGTGCCAGCAGCCCGAGCGTGTCCGGGGTCTACACTGAAGCTTTCTTT. The encoded protein is CASSPSVSGVYTEAFF.

The V and J genes are TRBV6-6 and TRBJ1-2; a weak D match, TRBD1 (5 bases). This CDR3 comprises 14 residues. V lost 2 bases to trimming and J lost 4 bases, with 11 bases between them. Germline CDR1 MNHNY, CDR2 SVGAGI (reference sequence). The CDR3 coding sequence is TGTGCCAGCAGTTACGTCGGGGGAGGCTATGGCTACACCTTC. Amino acids: CASSYVGGGYGYTF.

This rearrangement joins TRBV11-2 to TRBJ2-1, with TRBD2 matching over 15 bases. Germline lookup yields CDR1 SGHAT and CDR2 FQNNGV. The CDR3 consists of 16 residues. V was clipped by 3 bases and J by 7 bases; unmatched bases: 4. CDR3 in amino acids: CASSFWTSGGVNEQFF. The CDR3 DNA sequence: TGTGCCAGCAGCTTTTGGACTAGCGGGGGGGTAAATGAGCAGTTCTTC.

V and J are TRBV6-5 and TRBJ1-5, with 7 bases identical to TRBD1. V shed 6 bases, J shed 4 bases, and the junction held 9 bases outside the gene matches. CDR3 length equals 15 residues. CDR1 MNHEY and CDR2 SVGAGI come from the germline V gene. The CDR3 nucleotides are TGTGCCAGCAGCCAGGGGACAGTTCCTAATCAGCCCCAGCATTTT. Its protein is CASSQGTVPNQPQHF.

The rearrangement uses TRBV7-2 and TRBJ1-2, with TRBD1 as a possible D gene (6 bases). Deletions cut 3 bases from V and 6 bases from J, with 17 bases between. CDR1 is SGHTA, CDR2 FQGNSA, per germline. The CDR3 extends over 15 amino acids. CDR3 in amino acids: CASSFPGGRKDGYTF. The CDR3 DNA sequence: TGTGCCAGCAGCTTCCCCGGGGGGCGAAAGGATGGCTACACCTTC.

The J gene is TRBJ1-1, the V gene TRBV2; 8 bases map to TRBD1. The CDR3 runs 15 residues. The germline V gene encodes CDR1 SNHLY and CDR2 FYNNEI. V lost 6 bases and J lost 4; bases outside the gene matches: 10. The CDR3 DNA sequence: TGTGCCAGCAGGGACCGGACAGGGATCGCCACTGAAGCTTTCTTT. Encoded protein: CASRDRTGIATEAFF.

The chain couples TRBV28 to TRBJ2-7, with 11 bases lining up with TRBD1. The ends lost 6 bases at V and 4 bases at J; junction bases unmatched: 5. CDR3 length: 14 residues. CDR1 and CDR2 (germline): MDHEN, SYDVKM. CDR3 amino acids: CASRRTGGLYEQYF. The CDR3 region has the DNA TGTGCCAGCAGGCGGACAGGGGGCTTATACGAGCAGTACTTC.

The rearrangement uses TRBV18 and TRBJ1-4; D not resolved. The V end lost 5 bases, the J end lost 5 bases, and 15 bases lay between the germline ends. Looked up from germline, CDR1 is KGHSH and CDR2 is LQKENI. The CDR3 spans 15 residues. The CDR3 DNA reads TGTGCCAGCTCAGCCTCGACATACACCAATGAAAAACTGTTTTTT. This encodes CASSASTYTNEKLFF.

There are a few counts of this clone. The chain combines TRBV4-2 with TRBJ2-7, with TRBD2 matching over 8 bases. The V gene's germline CDR1 is LGHNA and CDR2 YNFKEQ. The V and J ends lost 0 bases and 2 bases, in that order; junction bases with no gene match: 6. The CDR3 runs 16 residues. CDR3 sequence reads: CASSQDLAGGTYEQYF. CDR3 bases: TGTGCCAGCAGCCAAGATCTGGCGGGGGGTACCTACGAGCAGTACTTC.

The chain carries TRBV19 and TRBJ1-5, with D unclear. The CDR3 extends over 13 amino acids. V was clipped by 7 bases and J by 4 bases, with 11 bases between them. Germline-derived CDR1 and CDR2 are LNHDA and SQIVND (reference sequence). In DNA form, the CDR3 reads TGTGCCAGTACGCTCAGTCTTAATCAGCCCCAGCATTTT. Translation: CASTLSLNQPQHF.

V gene TRBV2 combines with J gene TRBJ2-1; TRBD1 aligns across 7 bases. The germline V gene encodes CDR1 SNHLY and CDR2 FYNNEI. The CDR3 totals 14 residues. V was pared by 6 bases and J by 3 bases, with 5 bases of the junction left unmatched. The CDR3 protein is CASSRDRNYNEQFF. CDR3 DNA: TGTGCCAGCAGCCGGGACAGAAACTACAATGAGCAGTTCTTC.

The chain is built from TRBV7-8 and TRBJ2-1, with 8 bases fitting TRBD2. Germline lookup yields CDR1 SGHVS and CDR2 FQNEAQ. Trimming removed 8 bases from V and 3 bases from J; junction bases left unmatched: 3. The CDR3 has 13 residues. The CDR3 nucleotides are TGTGCCAGCGGACGGGGGGGCTACAATGAGCAGTTCTTC. Protein sequence: CASGRGGYNEQFF.

The chain joins TRBV2 to TRBJ2-6; D is uncertain. The CDR3 is made up of 16 amino acids. Germline assignment: CDR1 SNHLY and CDR2 FYNNEI. V lost 5 bases and J lost 0, with 11 bases in between. CDR3 loop: CASSLMGHSGANVLTF. CDR3 nucleotide sequence: TGTGCCAGCAGTCTGATGGGCCACTCTGGGGCCAACGTCCTGACTTTC.

This chain joins TRBV25-1 and TRBJ2-3; no reliable D call. Germline V CDR1 and CDR2: MGHDK, SYGVNS. The CDR3 is 17 residues long. Trimming cost V 3 bases and J 2 bases, with 18 bases left between them. CDR3 DNA sequence: TGTGCCAGCAGTGACAGTTTCTCCCTTTCTTACACAGATACGCAGTATTTT. Its translation is CASSDSFSLSYTDTQYF.

This clone was found once. The chain uses TRBV7-9 and TRBJ1-3; D remains ambiguous. Looked up from germline, CDR1 is SEHNR and CDR2 is FQNEAQ (reference sequence). This CDR3 contains 14 residues. With 3 bases removed from V and 0 bases from J, the gap between germline ends came to 6 bases. For the CDR3, the DNA is TGTGCCAGCAGCTTGCTGAGCTCTGGAAACACCATATATTTT. This sequence encodes CASSLLSSGNTIYF.

This clone was seen just once. V and J are TRBV6-1 and TRBJ2-7, with 8 nucleotides matching TRBD2. This CDR3 region has 13 residues. Germline V lookup: CDR1 MNHNS, CDR2 SASEGT. After removal of 5 bases from V and 4 bases from J, the junction contained 4 bases not matched to a gene. CDR3 DNA sequence: TGTGCCAGCAGTAGCGGGAGTATTTACGAGCAGTACTTC. Its translation: CASSSGSIYEQYF.

The rearrangement uses TRBV9 and TRBJ2-5; 8 bases match TRBD1. V shed 2 bases and J 2 bases; nucleotides not matched to a gene: 8. This CDR3 is built from 16 residues. Germline V gene lookup returns CDR1 SGDLS and CDR2 YYNGEE. CDR3 in DNA: TGTGCCAGCAGCGTCGGAACAGGGGGACAACAAGAGACCCAGTACTTC. Residues: CASSVGTGGQQETQYF.

The gene calls are TRBV2 and TRBJ2-7; possible D gene TRBD2, 6 bases. Germline V CDR1 and CDR2: SNHLY, FYNNEI. CDR3 length equals 13 residues. The V end was cut by 4 bases, the J end by 3 bases, with 10 bases between. The CDR3 coding sequence is TGTGCCAGCAGTGGGACTACCGACTACGAGCAGTACTTC. This encodes CASSGTTDYEQYF. The entire variable domain, with the rest obtained from reference TRBV2 and TRBJ2-7, is as follows: EPEVTQTPSHQVTQMGQEVILRCVPISNHLYFYWYRQILGQKVEFLVSFYNNEISEKSEIFDDQFSVERPDGSNFTLKIRSTKLEDSAMYFCASSGTTDYEQYFGPGTRLTVT.

The chain links TRBV7-2 to TRBJ2-2; TRBD2 aligns across 12 bases. Germline V gene lookup returns CDR1 SGHTA and CDR2 FQGNSA. The CDR3 is 16 residues long. Trimming took 4 bases from V and 3 from J; bases not matched to a gene: 3. CDR3 nucleotides: TGTGCCAGCAGCTCACTAGCGGGGGGCCACACCGGGGAGCTGTTTTTT. This gives the protein CASSSLAGGHTGELFF.

This chain connects TRBV2 to TRBJ2-3; tentative D call: TRBD2 (6 bases). V was pared by 7 bases and J by 2 bases, with 16 bases between. CDR1 is SNHLY and CDR2 is FYNNEI in the germline V gene. This CDR3 has 15 amino acids. The CDR3: CASIQELAATDTQYF. The DNA of the CDR3 is TGTGCCAGCATCCAAGAATTAGCGGCCACAGATACGCAGTATTTT.